The T cell receptor beta chain described here comes from a study of T cell responses to AZD1222 COVID-19 vaccine. Study-level findings and limits: Spike-specific TCR breadth and depth rose after two AZD1222 doses.

Concerning this clone itself: Its antigen is not known.

TCRdb's copy holds only in-frame clones and misses some; the assay was immunoSEQ multiplex PCR. The table records roughly 160,000 clones, about 92% of them present only once. This clonotype was sampled from an adult in good health. Sequencing used peripheral blood, obtained on day 0 of AZD1222 vaccination.

The CDR3 sequence: CASSPLSTDTQYF. Written as DNA, the CDR3 is TGTGCCAGCAGCCCGCTATCCACAGATACGCAGTATTTT. V is TRBV12-3 or TRBV12-4 and J is TRBJ2-3; D is ambiguous. Trimming removed 6 bases from V and 2 bases from J, with 9 bases in between. The CDR3 consists of 13 residues.